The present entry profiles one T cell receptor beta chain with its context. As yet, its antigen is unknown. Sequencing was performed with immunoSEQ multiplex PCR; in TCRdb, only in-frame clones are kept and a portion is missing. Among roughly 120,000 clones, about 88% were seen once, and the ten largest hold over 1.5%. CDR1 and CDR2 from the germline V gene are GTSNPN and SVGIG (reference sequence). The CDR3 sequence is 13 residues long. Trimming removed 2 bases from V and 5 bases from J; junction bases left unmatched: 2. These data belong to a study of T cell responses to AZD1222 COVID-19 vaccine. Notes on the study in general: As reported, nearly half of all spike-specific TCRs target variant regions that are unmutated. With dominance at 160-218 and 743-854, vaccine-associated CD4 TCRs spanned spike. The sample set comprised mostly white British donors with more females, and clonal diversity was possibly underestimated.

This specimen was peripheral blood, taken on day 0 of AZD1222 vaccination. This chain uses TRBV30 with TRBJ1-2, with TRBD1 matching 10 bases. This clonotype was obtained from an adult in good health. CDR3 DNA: TGTGCCTGGAGTATGGGACAGGGGTATGGCTACACCTTC. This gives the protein CAWSMGQGYGYTF.